The 15 T cell receptor beta chains presented below share a single source sample, sequenced in a study of T cell responses to AZD1222 COVID-19 vaccine. Repertoires were generated with immunoSEQ multiplex PCR, while TCRdb's copy carries only in-frame clones and drops some. In the table there are about 110,000 clones, around 90% of which are singletons. Material: peripheral blood, obtained on day 0 of AZD1222 vaccination. Receptors originate from an adult in good health.

The genes are TRBV6-2 or TRBV6-3 and TRBJ1-2; no clear D gene. This CDR3 region has 15 residues. V gave up 0 bases and J gave up 8 bases, with 16 bases separating them. Per germline, CDR1 MNHEY and CDR2 SVGEGT. CDR3 protein: CASSYSTDPRLGYTF. The CDR3 nucleotides read TGTGCCAGCAGTTACTCGACGGACCCCCGGCTAGGCTACACCTTC.

The genes are TRBV7-6 and TRBJ2-7, with TRBD2 identical over 8 bases. Looked up from germline, CDR1 is SGHVS and CDR2 is FNYEAQ. The CDR3 contains 16 residues. The ends lost 1 base at V and 2 bases at J; junction bases unmatched: 7. CDR3 protein: CASSLGSSGGTYEQYF. The CDR3 DNA sequence: TGTGCCAGCAGCTTAGGGTCCAGCGGGGGAACCTACGAGCAGTACTTC.

The genes are TRBV5-1 and TRBJ1-2; no definite D call. CDR3 length: 15 amino acids. In germline, CDR1 is SGHRS, CDR2 YFSETQ. The V gene lost 2 bases and the J gene lost 7 bases, with 18 bases spanning the gap. The CDR3 sequence is CASSFEVTRQGGYTF. The CDR3 nucleotides are TGCGCCAGCAGCTTCGAAGTTACCCGTCAAGGTGGCTACACCTTC.

The chain recombines TRBV19 with TRBJ1-5; D gene uncertain. V was trimmed by 1 base and J by 7 bases, leaving 14 bases between them. This CDR3 region has 15 residues. CDR1 and CDR2 from the germline V gene are LNHDA and SQIVND (reference sequence). Written as DNA, the CDR3 is TGTGCCAGTAGTATAGCCGGAGGGAATGAACAGCCCCAGCATTTT. Its protein is CASSIAGGNEQPQHF.

The V and J genes are TRBV7-7 and TRBJ2-5; D is unclear. Germline CDR1 is SSHAT and CDR2 is FNYEAQ (reference sequence). Deletions cut 5 bases from V and 4 bases from J, with 14 bases between. The length of the CDR3 is 14 residues. The CDR3 nucleotides read TGTGCCAGCAGCGCGACCCTGGCTGCAGAGACCCAGTACTTC. This codes for CASSATLAAETQYF.

V gene TRBV10-3 combines with J gene TRBJ2-3, with 10 bases matching TRBD2. The CDR3 totals 17 residues. Germline V gene sequence: CDR1 ENHRY, CDR2 SYGVKD. The trim removed 3 bases at V and 1 base at J, leaving 7 bases unmatched. DNA for the CDR3: TGTGCCATCAGTGAAGGGAGAGCGGGGGGGGGCACAGATACGCAGTATTTT. As protein: CAISEGRAGGGTDTQYF.

The CDR3 loop reads CASSVGQGRYEQYF. The CDR3 DNA is TGTGCCAGCAGCGTAGGACAGGGTCGCTACGAGCAGTACTTC. The chain carries TRBV9 and TRBJ2-7; 7 bases align to TRBD1. Germline lookup yields CDR1 SGDLS and CDR2 YYNGEE. This CDR3 has 14 residues. V was clipped by 0 bases and J by 3 bases; unmatched bases: 3.

This chain's CDR3 is CASSYDRPLYEQYF. The CDR3, as DNA: TGTGCCAGCAGCTACGATCGCCCCCTCTACGAGCAGTACTTC. The gene calls are TRBV11-2 and TRBJ2-7, with D unresolved. Germline CDR1 SGHAT, CDR2 FQNNGV. The CDR3 has 14 residues. Trimming left V 4 bases short and J 3 bases short, with 13 bases between.

The chain carries TRBV4-3 and TRBJ2-3; a weak D match, TRBD1 (6 bases). The V gene lost 4 bases and the J gene lost 5 bases, with 10 bases spanning the gap. This CDR3 has 13 amino acids. Germline V lookup: CDR1 LGHNA, CDR2 YSLEER. The CDR3 bases are TGCGCCAGCAGCCCAACAGGGTTAGATACGCAGTATTTT. This sequence encodes CASSPTGLDTQYF.

The chain employs TRBV27 and TRBJ2-7; the D gene is possibly TRBD2 (5 bases). This CDR3 has 17 amino acids. The germline gives CDR1 MNHEY, CDR2 SMNVEV (reference sequence). The germline V and J ends were trimmed by 3 bases and 3 bases, with 21 bases remaining between them. The CDR3 sequence is CASSFIKKTGLVYEQYF. CDR3 in DNA: TGTGCCAGCAGTTTTATAAAGAAGACGGGGTTGGTCTACGAGCAGTACTTC.

The chain combines TRBV7-2 with TRBJ2-4; TRBD2 agrees at 11 bases. This CDR3 region has 15 residues. Germline loops: CDR1 SGHTA, CDR2 FQGNSA. J gave up 4 bases and V 5 bases, and 4 bases lay outside the gene matches. For the CDR3, the DNA is TGTGCCAGCAGCCCTAGACTAGCGGGGAAAAACATTCAGTACTTC. Protein sequence: CASSPRLAGKNIQYF.

CDR3 DNA: TGTGCCAGCAGCCAAGAGGCAGCTGGGGCCAACGTCCTGACTTTC. Protein: CASSQEAAGANVLTF. The chain combines TRBV4-2 with TRBJ2-6, with D uncertain. The CDR3 runs to 15 residues. Germline loops: CDR1 LGHNA, CDR2 YNFKEQ. V was trimmed by 0 bases and J by 2 bases, leaving 5 bases between them.

The V call is TRBV6-2 or TRBV6-3, the J call TRBJ2-3, with 9 bases fitting TRBD2. Trimming removed 2 bases from V and 4 bases from J; junction bases left unmatched: 13. CDR1 is MNHEY, CDR2 SVGEGT, per germline. The CDR3 consists of 18 residues. CDR3 nucleotides: TGTGCCAGCAGTTACCGGGCTAGCGGGAACCGAAAAGCAGATACGCAGTATTTT. Translated: CASSYRASGNRKADTQYF.

The V and J genes are TRBV5-4 and TRBJ1-2; D is possibly TRBD1 (5 bases). The germline V and J ends were trimmed by 0 bases and 8 bases, with 11 bases remaining between them. This CDR3 has 13 residues. Germline assignment: CDR1 SGHNT and CDR2 YYREEE (reference sequence). DNA for the CDR3: TGTGCCAGCAGCTTGGAGGGGCCGGGGGGCTACACCTTC. This codes for CASSLEGPGGYTF.

The V gene is TRBV15, the J gene TRBJ2-1, with D hard to call. Per germline, CDR1 LNHNV and CDR2 YYDKDF (reference sequence). This CDR3 has 17 amino acids. V lost 0 bases and J lost 6, with 18 bases in between. CDR3 protein: CATSRDNEVYSFNEQFF. CDR3 sequence (DNA): TGTGCCACCAGCAGAGATAATGAGGTCTACTCTTTCAATGAGCAGTTCTTC.